This TCR beta chain was documented in a study of response to subunit inactivated influenza vaccine (dated by TCRdb to the late 2010s). The study in broad terms: Deep quantitative profiling of the T cell receptor repertoire was used in the study to follow responses to a trivalent subunit inactivated influenza vaccine. What the research found in general, with its limitations: According to the authors, only a limited number of new T cells may be recruited by each seasonal influenza vaccination.

The table lists this clonotype with many counts. Its antigen is not yet known. No base quality information exists; no much larger clone differs at one position. Receptor amplification or capture employed RT-PCR. Sequencer: Illumina HiSeq 2500. The public reads were reanalyzed by TCRdb: fastp trimming at Q25, MiXCR alignment, in-frame beta chains only. Rows are combined by CDR3 protein, so each entry shows the most common genes and DNA. The sample table holds about half a million distinct CDR3 sequences, of which 6.5% to 8% were seen once. Approximately 13% of the sample comes from the top ten. The CDR3 numbers 13 residues from cysteine through phenylalanine. Of all the DNA, just the CDR3 is kept, 39 bases in frame from base 1. V is cut by 7 bases and J by 4 bases, and the space between the germline ends is 12 bases. In the germline V gene, CDR1 corresponds to KGHDR and CDR2 to SFDVKD.

This receptor chain uses TRBV24-1 and TRBJ1-2; the best D guess is TRBD1, with 6 bases matching. The material was PBMCs from blood, obtained roughly 24 months after vaccination. The receptor was derived from a man aged 50-75 years who received an inactivated influenza vaccine. Donor details come from another sample of the same person, matched by shared clones. This receptor carries the CDR3 CATRDRSFYGYTF. The DNA sequence is given as TGTGCCACCAGAGACAGGAGCTTCTATGGCTACACCTTC.